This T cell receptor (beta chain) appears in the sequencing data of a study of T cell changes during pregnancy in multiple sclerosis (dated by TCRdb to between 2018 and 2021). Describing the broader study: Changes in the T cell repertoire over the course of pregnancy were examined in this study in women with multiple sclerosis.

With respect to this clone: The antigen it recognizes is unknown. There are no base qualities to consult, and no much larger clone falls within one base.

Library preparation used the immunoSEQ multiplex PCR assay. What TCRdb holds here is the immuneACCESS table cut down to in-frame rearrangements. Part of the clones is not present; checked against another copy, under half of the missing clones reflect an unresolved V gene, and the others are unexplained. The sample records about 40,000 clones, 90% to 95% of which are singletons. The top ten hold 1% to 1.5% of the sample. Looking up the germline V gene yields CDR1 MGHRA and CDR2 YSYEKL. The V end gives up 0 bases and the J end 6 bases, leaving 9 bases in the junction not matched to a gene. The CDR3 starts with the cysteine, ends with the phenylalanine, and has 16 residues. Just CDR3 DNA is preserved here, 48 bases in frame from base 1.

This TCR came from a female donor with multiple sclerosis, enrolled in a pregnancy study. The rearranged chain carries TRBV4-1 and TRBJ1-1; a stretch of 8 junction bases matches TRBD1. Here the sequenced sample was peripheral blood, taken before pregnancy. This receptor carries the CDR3 CASSQEAGGVIPEAFF. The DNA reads TGCGCCAGCAGCCAAGAGGCAGGGGGCGTGATTCCTGAAGCTTTCTTT.